The sequence of this TCR beta chain was determined in a study of blood T cell repertoires in COVID-19 (dated by TCRdb to 2018 to 2020). About the investigation overall: The collaborator samples originated in the United States, Italy and Spain and spanned the acute and convalescent phases of COVID-19. The prospective study material was composed of cDNA or gDNA derived from T cells, B-cell-depleted T cells, or PBMCs. Subjects who had been exposed to COVID-19, were actively infected with it, or had recovered from it provided the deeply sampled blood TCRbeta repertoires that made up the dataset. A freely available public database, intended as a resource for researchers studying the immune response to SARS-CoV-2, is where the repertoires were released. The samples were drawn from two sources: the first 160 participants of the ongoing ImmuneRACE study, and 1,000 to 1,500 subjects contributed by 6 global collaborators. Sample metadata almost always included a de-identified subject ID, COVID-19 status, age in years and sex. Where available, HLA class I and class II types were taken from metadata supplied by the sample provider and were not determined by assay-based typing. Points the paper makes about the study in general: Clinical and demographic metadata were provided uncurated, with the amount varying by source and participant.

The collaborating institutions used their own protocols to collect whole blood in K2EDTA tubes. For TCRbeta analysis, collaborator samples were shipped as frozen whole blood, as isolated PBMCs, or as DNA extracted from either sample type. In regard to this clone: Its antigen is currently not known. It has no much larger one-base neighbor in the sample; base qualities were not kept.

TCRbeta CDR3 regions were amplified from genomic DNA by means of the immunoSEQ Assay, a bias-controlled multiplex PCR. Per the original workflow: Nucleated cell counts per sample were estimated from amplification of reference gene primers within the assay. To quantify the absolute abundance of each unique TCRbeta CDR3 rearrangement, sequence reads were collapsed and filtered. For each sample, productive Simpson clonality was calculated as the square root of Simpson's diversity index across productive rearrangements. TCRdb retrieved this table from immuneACCESS and kept in-frame rearrangements only. Not all clones are present; in checked studies, unresolved V genes account for under half, and no reason is known for the remainder. D and trimming come from the DNA, and the V and J calls and clone size come from that table. The sample contains about 310,000 clones, approximately 86% of them found a single time. The leading ten clones occupy 1.3% of the sample.

From the cysteine through the phenylalanine, the CDR3 covers 13 amino acids. Just the 39-base CDR3 DNA is kept, in frame starting at base 1. Taken from the germline V gene, the CDR1 and CDR2 loops are SGHDN and FVKESK. Between the V and J ends, shortened by 5 bases and 5 bases respectively, the junction contains 11 bases. The receptor was derived from a man aged 70-80 years with acute or convalescent COVID-19. Sequencing was performed on peripheral blood. This receptor chain uses TRBV14 and TRBJ2-3; perhaps TRBD1 is the D gene, with 6 bases matching. For the CDR3, the sequence is CASSYTQGDTQYF. The nucleotides read TGTGCCAGCAGCTACACACAGGGAGATACGCAGTATTTT.